Listed below are T cell receptor beta chains from one sample, sequenced in a study of T cell responses to AZD1222 COVID-19 vaccine. Sequencing used immunoSEQ multiplex PCR; TCRdb keeps in-frame clones, though not all of them. The sample has 95,000 to 100,000 clones, more than 70% seen once. The sequences come from peripheral blood, collected on day 0 of AZD1222 vaccination. The receptors shown here come from an adult in good health. The CDR3 runs from the conserved cysteine through the conserved F or W. D genes are given only for firm matches. A row's size may be missing; if present it is once, few, many or a size class.

V,J,size,D,DNA,CDR3
TRBV6-5,TRBJ2-7,-,TRBD1,TGTGCCAGCAGTTACACACACAGGGGTTTCTACGAGCAGTACTTC,CASSYTHRGFYEQYF
TRBV28,TRBJ1-2,-,TRBD1,TGTGCCAGCAGTCTACGACAGGGGCGGTATGGCTACACCTTC,CASSLRQGRYGYTF
TRBV11-1,TRBJ2-1,once,-,TGTGCCAGCAGTTTAGTCCACTTCGATGACAATGAGCAGTTCTTC,CASSLVHFDDNEQFF
TRBV29-1,TRBJ2-7,-,TRBD1,TGCAGCGTAGAGACAGGGGGCGCGGGGGAGCAGTACTTC,CSVETGGAGEQYF
TRBV30,TRBJ1-2,once,-,TGTGCCTCTATAGGTGTGGGGAGGTCCTACACCTTC,CASIGVGRSYTF
TRBV28,TRBJ1-5,-,TRBD1,TGTGCCAGCAGTTTATCGGACAGGCATCAGCCCCAGCATTTT,CASSLSDRHQPQHF
TRBV5-4,TRBJ2-5,-,-,TGTGCCAGCAGCTTTGACGGAGAGACTAAAGAGACCCAGTACTTC,CASSFDGETKETQYF
TRBV28,TRBJ1-2,-,-,TGTGCCAGCAGTTTATATCGGGGCGCGGGGGGCTACACCTTC,CASSLYRGAGGYTF
TRBV27,TRBJ2-1,-,-,TGTGCCAGCAGTTTATCCCTCGTGGGGGGCGATGAGCAGTTCTTC,CASSLSLVGGDEQFF
TRBV27,TRBJ2-7,few,TRBD1,TGTGCCAGCAGTCCCGGGACAGGGCGGTTAACCTACGAGCAGTACTTC,CASSPGTGRLTYEQYF
TRBV29-1,TRBJ1-1,-,TRBD1,TGCAGCGTCCGTCCGGGACAGACGAACACTGAAGCTTTCTTT,CSVRPGQTNTEAFF
TRBV3-1/TRBV3-2,TRBJ1-5,-,-,TGTGCCAGCAGCCCCCAGGGGACGGAAAATCAGCCCCAGCATTTT,CASSPQGTENQPQHF
TRBV29-1,TRBJ1-4,-,-,TGCAGCGTTGACGTGGGCGGAAATGAAAAACTGTTTTTT,CSVDVGGNEKLFF
TRBV28,TRBJ2-6,-,-,TGTGCCAGCGCCTCCGGGACAACCGGGGCCAACGTCCTGACTTTC,CASASGTTGANVLTF
TRBV10-3,TRBJ1-2,-,TRBD1,TGTGCCATTCAATCACCGGGACAGGGTGGCTACACCTTC,CAIQSPGQGGYTF
TRBV7-2,TRBJ2-1,-,-,TGTGCCAGCAGCGCACGCCCGACTACCTACAATGAGCAGTTCTTC,CASSARPTTYNEQFF
TRBV6-1,TRBJ2-3,-,-,TGTGCCAGCAGTGAACACAGGACAGATACGCAGTATTTT,CASSEHRTDTQYF
TRBV5-6,TRBJ1-1,few,-,TGTGCCAGCAGCTCCCTGTCGGACACTGAAGCTTTCTTT,CASSSLSDTEAFF
TRBV19,TRBJ1-2,-,TRBD1,TGTGCCAGTAACGAAGGGACGAGACAGGGTTTGAATGGCTACACCTTC,CASNEGTRQGLNGYTF
TRBV7-2,TRBJ1-2,once,-,TGTGCCAGCAGCTTACAAGGTGGCGGGGTTGGAAGCTATGGCTACACCTTC,CASSLQGGGVGSYGYTF
TRBV18,TRBJ1-2,-,TRBD1,TGTGCCAGCTCACCGGGACAGGGGAGCTATGGCTACACCTTC,CASSPGQGSYGYTF
TRBV7-2,TRBJ1-2,-,-,TGTGCCAGCAGCTTAGGTTTCTATTCTAACTATGGCTACACCTTC,CASSLGFYSNYGYTF
TRBV20-1,TRBJ1-1,few,-,TGCAGTGCTAGAGTGGGAGGGTACGCTTTCTTT,CSARVGGYAFF
TRBV5-1,TRBJ2-5,-,-,TGCGCCAGCAGCTTGGAAGGGGGGCCCCAAGAGACCCAGTACTTC,CASSLEGGPQETQYF
TRBV2,TRBJ1-4,-,-,TGTGCCAGCAGTGAAGGGATAGGTGAAAAACTGTTTTTT,CASSEGIGEKLFF
TRBV28,TRBJ1-4,-,TRBD1,TGTGCCAGCAGTCGCTCGGGACAGGGGTACGAAAAACTGTTTTTT,CASSRSGQGYEKLFF
TRBV20-1,TRBJ2-5,-,-,TGCAGTCCTGGACAAGGGGAGACCCAGTACTTC,CSPGQGETQYF
TRBV7-6,TRBJ2-1,-,TRBD2,TGTGCCAGCAGCTCGGGGACTAGCGGGAGAACCTACAATGAGCAGTTCTTC,CASSSGTSGRTYNEQFF
TRBV29-1,TRBJ2-2,-,-,TGCAGCGTGAACACCGGGGAGCTGTTTTTT,CSVNTGELFF
TRBV7-6,TRBJ2-2,-,TRBD2,TGTGCCAGCAGCTTAGGAGGGACTAGCTGGGCTATGGCCGGGGAGCTGTTTTTT,CASSLGGTSWAMAGELFF
TRBV19,TRBJ2-7,-,TRBD2,TGTGCCAGTAGTATTCGGACTAGCGGGAGACAGGGTGAGCAGTACTTC,CASSIRTSGRQGEQYF
TRBV6-6,TRBJ2-7,-,-,TGTGCCAGCAGTTACGTGGATACCTACGAGCAGTACTTC,CASSYVDTYEQYF
TRBV7-2,TRBJ2-7,-,-,TGTGCCAGCAGCTTAGAGGCCAACAGGTGGAAGGGATCCTACGAGCAGTACTTC,CASSLEANRWKGSYEQYF
TRBV28,TRBJ1-4,-,TRBD1,TGTGCCAGCAGACAGGGGCAGCCGAATAAACTGTTTTTT,CASRQGQPNKLFF
TRBV19,TRBJ2-3,-,-,TGTGCCAGTAGTATCAGGCGGTTTAGCACAGATACGCAGTATTTT,CASSIRRFSTDTQYF